The 25 T cell receptor beta chains presented below share a single source sample, sequenced in a study of T cell repertoires in cytomegalovirus infection. MiXCR, run by TCRdb on the reads, gives a single entry per CDR3 protein. The sample records around 130,000 distinct CDR3 sequences, approximately 9.2% being singletons. Material for sequencing was PBMCs. The receptors originated from a human donor in good health (CMV status not recorded). Some clones in this sample may be carry-over from other donors' samples.

About this clonotype itself: The CDR3 ends on some other residue instead of the conserved phenylalanine or tryptophan, so this is likely a read error. The J gene is TRBJ2-7, the V gene TRBV28, with D unclear. The V and J ends lost 4 bases and 1 base respectively, with 2 bases between them. CDR3 size: 11 residues. The V gene's germline CDR1 is MDHEN and CDR2 SYDVKM. CDR3: CASSSSYEQYY. CDR3 DNA sequence: TGTGCCAGCAGTTCTTCCTACGAGCAGTACTAC.

This clonotype came up many times. The chain carries TRBV28 and TRBJ1-5, with a tentative D call TRBD1 (5 bases). With 8 bases removed from V and 2 bases from J, the gap between germline ends came to 16 bases. Per germline, CDR1 MDHEN and CDR2 SYDVKM. The CDR3 has 15 residues. DNA of the CDR3: TGTGCCAGCTTAAACCCTGTGGGGGGCAATCAGCCCCAGCATTTT. It specifies CASLNPVGGNQPQHF.

Many counts were recorded for this clonotype. This rearrangement joins TRBV6-8 to TRBJ1-5, with no clear D. The CDR3 runs to 12 residues. Trimming took off 1 base at V and 6 bases at J, with 4 bases between the two ends. Germline V gene lookup returns CDR1 MNHGY and CDR2 SAAAGT. CDR3 region: CASSYWSQPQHF. The CDR3 DNA reads as TGTGCCAGCAGTTACTGGAGTCAGCCCCAGCATTTT.

This clonotype was observed at least ten times. The V and J genes are TRBV5-5 and TRBJ1-4; D is possibly TRBD1 (6 bases). The germline CDR1 and CDR2 sequences are SGHKS and YYEKEE (reference sequence). V was trimmed by 4 bases and J by 5 bases, leaving 9 bases between them. The CDR3 covers 13 residues. The CDR3 nucleotides read TGTGCCAGCAGCCCGGACAGCAATGAAAAACTGTTTTTT. Amino acid sequence: CASSPDSNEKLFF.

This clonotype was recorded many times. The V gene is TRBV2, the J gene TRBJ1-2, with TRBD1 matching 9 bases. Germline CDR1 is SNHLY and CDR2 is FYNNEI. Germline trimming cut 6 bases from V and 2 bases from J; bases unmatched to any gene: 7. The CDR3 runs 15 residues. The CDR3 DNA sequence: TGTGCCAGCAGAGAGACAGGGGGACAGAACTATGGCTACACCTTC. Translated, it gives CASRETGGQNYGYTF.

This clonotype was detected only a few times. The J gene is TRBJ2-7, the V gene TRBV6-2 or TRBV6-3; possible D gene TRBD2, 5 bases. Trimming removed 4 bases from V and 2 bases from J, with 15 bases in between. Per germline, CDR1 MNHEY and CDR2 SVGEGT. CDR3 size: 15 residues. The CDR3 reads CASSLALSAAYEQYF. The CDR3 region has the DNA TGTGCCAGCAGTTTGGCCCTGTCAGCGGCCTACGAGCAGTACTTC.

This clonotype was seen at least ten times. The chain joins TRBV7-3 to TRBJ2-1, with 8 bases fitting TRBD2. This CDR3 comprises 16 residues. The V gene end was trimmed by 5 bases and the J gene end by 0 bases; junction bases not matched to a gene: 6. The germline V gene encodes CDR1 SGHTA and CDR2 FQGTGA. The CDR3 bases are TGTGCCAGCAGCGTGAACGGGGGGGCCTCCTACAATGAGCAGTTCTTC. Residues: CASSVNGGASYNEQFF. Based on the CDR3 plus reference TRBV7-3 and TRBJ2-1, the full variable domain is GAGVSQTPSNKVTEKGKYVELRCDPISGHTALYWYRQSLGQGPEFLIYFQGTGAADDSGLPNDRFFAVRPEGSVSTLKIQRTERGDSAVYLCASSVNGGASYNEQFFGPGTRLTVL.

This clonotype came up many times. The chain employs TRBV20-1 and TRBJ1-1; D remains unclear. V shed 3 bases and J shed 7 bases, with 6 bases lying between them. Germline CDR1 DFQATT, CDR2 SNEGSKA (reference sequence). The CDR3 length is 10 residues. The CDR3 DNA follows: TGCAGTGCTAGTCTGAATGAAGCTTTCTTT. Residues: CSASLNEAFF.

This clonotype was seen ten or more times. This chain uses TRBV7-3 with TRBJ1-1; D uncertain. With 1 base removed from V and 4 bases from J, the gap between germline ends came to 10 bases. The CDR3 length is 14 residues. The germline V gene encodes CDR1 SGHTA and CDR2 FQGTGA. The CDR3 DNA reads TGTGCCAGCAGCTTAAATTCGGCAGGCACTGAAGCTTTCTTT. Residues: CASSLNSAGTEAFF.

This clonotype has ten or more counts. This rearrangement joins TRBV6-6 to TRBJ2-7; either TRBD1 or TRBD2 may supply D (6 bases each). The germline V and J ends were trimmed by 5 bases and 4 bases, with 12 bases remaining between them. The CDR3 has 13 amino acids. Germline assignment: CDR1 MNHNY and CDR2 SVGAGI (reference sequence). CDR3 residues: CASSTGGSYEQYF. CDR3 DNA: TGTGCCAGCAGTACCGGGGGCTCTTACGAGCAGTACTTC.

Ten or more counts support this clonotype. This chain links TRBV5-5 with TRBJ2-5, with 12 nucleotides matching TRBD2. Trimming at V came to 3 bases and at J to 4 bases, leaving 7 bases not matched to a gene. The CDR3 contains 16 residues. CDR1 is SGHKS and CDR2 is YYEKEE in the germline V gene (reference sequence). The CDR3 DNA follows: TGTGCCAGCAGCTCCCCGACTAGCGGGGGAGGAGAGACCCAGTACTTC. Translating gives CASSSPTSGGGETQYF. Full variable domain (remainder filled in from reference TRBV5-5 and TRBJ2-5): DAGVTQSPTHLIKTRGQQVTLRCSPISGHKSVSWYQQVLGQGPQFIFQYYEKEERGRGNFPDRFSARQFPNYSSELNVNALLLGDSALYLCASSSPTSGGGETQYFGPGTRLLVL.

This clonotype was picked up many times. This chain joins TRBV12-3 or TRBV12-4 and TRBJ2-5; D unresolved. The CDR3 is made up of 14 amino acids. The V gene lost 5 bases and the J gene lost 2 bases, with 12 bases spanning the gap. The DNA for the CDR3 is TGTGCCAGCAGTCTCCATCCGAATCAAGAGACCCAGTACTTC. Amino acids: CASSLHPNQETQYF.

This clonotype was observed many times. The chain has TRBV5-1 and TRBJ1-4; 10 bases map to TRBD1. The V segment lost 0 bases and the J segment 7 bases; nucleotides outside the gene matches: 3. Germline V gene lookup returns CDR1 SGHRS and CDR2 YFSETQ. The CDR3 consists of 15 residues. The CDR3 here is CASSLGDRGGEKLFF. The CDR3 bases are TGCGCCAGCAGCTTGGGGGACAGGGGAGGTGAAAAACTGTTTTTT.

This chain connects TRBV20-1 to TRBJ2-3, with no clear D. The CDR3 consists of 15 residues. Trimming shortened V by 0 bases and J by 0 bases, and 10 bases separated the two germline ends. The germline CDR1 and CDR2 sequences are DFQATT and SNEGSKA (reference sequence). This chain's CDR3 is CSARDSFISTDTQYF. The CDR3 nucleotides are TGCAGTGCTAGAGATAGCTTTATTAGCACAGATACGCAGTATTTT.

This chain connects TRBV19 to TRBJ1-4; TRBD1 agrees at 7 bases. Germline-derived CDR1 and CDR2 are LNHDA and SQIVND (reference sequence). This CDR3 is 14 amino acids long. With V trimmed by 6 bases and J by 6 bases, 7 bases remained unmatched. DNA for the CDR3: TGTGCCAGTAGGAGAGGGGGCGCGGATGAAAAACTGTTTTTT. Amino acids: CASRRGGADEKLFF.

The V gene is TRBV3-1, the J gene TRBJ1-1; D is perhaps TRBD1 (5 bases). The CDR3 sequence is 17 residues long. The germline V and J ends were trimmed by 1 base and 5 bases, with 20 bases remaining between them. Germline loops: CDR1 LGHDT, CDR2 YNNKEL (reference sequence). CDR3 protein: CASSQASGPPLKTEAFF. The CDR3 coding sequence is TGTGCCAGCAGCCAAGCTTCGGGGCCCCCCCTTAAGACTGAAGCTTTCTTT.

This clonotype was found many times. This sequence joins TRBV6-5 and TRBJ2-7; D not certain. The CDR3 covers 15 residues. Germline CDR1 is MNHEY and CDR2 is SVGAGI. Trimming removed 4 bases at V and 5 bases at J, with 18 bases between. As DNA, the CDR3 is TGTGCCAGCAGTTCCGGTGAAGGGTTAAGAAACGAGCAGTACTTC. Amino acid sequence: CASSSGEGLRNEQYF.

This clonotype has a count of ten or more. V gene TRBV14 combines with J gene TRBJ1-2, with D uncertain. The CDR3 length is 14 residues. Looked up from germline, CDR1 is SGHDN and CDR2 is FVKESK. V was clipped by 0 bases and J by 4 bases, with 9 bases between them. The DNA for the CDR3 is TGTGCCAGCAGCCAAGAAGGGAGGAGCTATGGCTACACCTTC. Translation: CASSQEGRSYGYTF. Filled out from reference TRBV14 and TRBJ1-2, the complete variable domain reads EAGVTQFPSHSVIEKGQTVTLRCDPISGHDNLYWYRRVMGKEIKFLLHFVKESKQDESGMPNNRFLAERTGGTYSTLKVQPAELEDSGVYFCASSQEGRSYGYTFGSGTRLTVV.

This clonotype was recorded a few times. The chain uses TRBV18 and TRBJ2-3; the match to TRBD1 covers 9 bases. The ends lost 3 bases at V and 5 bases at J; junction bases unmatched: 6. The length of the CDR3 is 15 residues. Germline CDR1 reads KGHSH; CDR2 reads LQKENI. The CDR3 loop is CASSPGTGTKDTQYF. The CDR3 DNA reads TGTGCCAGCTCACCCGGGACAGGGACAAAAGATACGCAGTATTTT. Full variable domain (outside the CDR3, taken from reference TRBV18 and TRBJ2-3): NAGVMQNPRHLVRRRGQEARLRCSPMKGHSHVYWYRQLPEEGLKFMVYLQKENIIDESGMPKERFSAEFPKEGPSILRIQQVVRGDSAAYFCASSPGTGTKDTQYFGPGTRLTVL.

This clonotype was seen at least ten times. The chain recombines TRBV20-1 with TRBJ2-1, with 7 bases aligning to TRBD1. V was pared by 5 bases and J by 4 bases, with 5 bases of the junction left unmatched. Germline V gene sequence: CDR1 DFQATT, CDR2 SNEGSKA (reference sequence). The CDR3 loop spans 13 amino acids. The CDR3 region is CSALTGTYNEQFF. The CDR3 DNA follows: TGCAGTGCTCTGACAGGGACATACAATGAGCAGTTCTTC.

This clonotype was recorded at least ten times. A read error may explain this, as a much larger clone is one base away. J is TRBJ1-1 and V is TRBV7-2; D call uncertain. V was shortened by 1 base and J by 3 bases, with 0 bases between the two germline ends. Per germline, CDR1 SGHTA and CDR2 FQGNSA. The CDR3 spans 11 residues. The CDR3 DNA is TGTGCCAGCAGCTTAGACACTGAAGCTTTCTTT. It yields the protein CASSLDTEAFF.

This rearrangement joins TRBV20-1 to TRBJ2-4, with 8 nucleotides matching TRBD1. The germline gives CDR1 DFQATT, CDR2 SNEGSKA (reference sequence). This CDR3 contains 15 residues. Unmatched junction bases numbered 4, after V lost 1 base and J lost 2 bases. The CDR3 DNA is TGCAGTGCTAGAGCGGGACAGGCCTCCAAAAACATTCAGTACTTC. It translates to CSARAGQASKNIQYF.

This clonotype appeared many times. The chain carries TRBV29-1 and TRBJ1-2; unclear D gene. The length of the CDR3 is 15 residues. The ends were cut back, 7 bases at V and 8 bases at J, with 26 bases in the middle. The germline V gene has CDR1 SQVTM and CDR2 ANQGSEA. The DNA of the CDR3 is TGCAGCGCCCCCCCAGGTGGGCGGATCGCGGCGGGCTACACCTTC. Its protein product is CSAPPGGRIAAGYTF.

This clonotype was recorded many times. V is TRBV7-2 and J is TRBJ2-1, with 9 bases matching TRBD2. The V gene end was trimmed by 4 bases and the J gene end by 7 bases; junction bases not matched to a gene: 8. CDR3 length: 15 amino acids. The germline gives CDR1 SGHTA, CDR2 FQGNSA. The CDR3 region is CASSSRGGVGNEQFF. CDR3 DNA sequence: TGTGCCAGCAGCTCGCGGGGGGGCGTAGGGAATGAGCAGTTCTTC.

This clonotype was observed many times. The V and J genes are TRBV7-2 and TRBJ2-7, with D unresolved. V lost 1 base to trimming and J lost 0 bases, with 7 bases between them. CDR3 size: 14 residues. Germline loops: CDR1 SGHTA, CDR2 FQGNSA. CDR3 sequence reads: CASSLGQASYEQYF. The CDR3 DNA is TGTGCCAGCAGCTTAGGTCAGGCCTCCTACGAGCAGTACTTC.